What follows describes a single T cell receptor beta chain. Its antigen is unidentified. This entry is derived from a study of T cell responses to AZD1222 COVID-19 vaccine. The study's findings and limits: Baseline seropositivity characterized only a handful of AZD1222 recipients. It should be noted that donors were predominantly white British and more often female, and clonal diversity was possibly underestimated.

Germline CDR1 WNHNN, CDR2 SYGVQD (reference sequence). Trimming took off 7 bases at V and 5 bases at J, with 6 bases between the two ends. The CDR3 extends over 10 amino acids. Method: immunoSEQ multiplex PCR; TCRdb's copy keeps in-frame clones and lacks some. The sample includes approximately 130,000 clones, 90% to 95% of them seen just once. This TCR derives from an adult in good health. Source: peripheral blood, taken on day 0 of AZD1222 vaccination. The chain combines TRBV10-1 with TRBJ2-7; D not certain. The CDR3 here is CASIGDEQYF. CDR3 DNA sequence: TGCGCCAGCATTGGGGACGAGCAGTACTTC.